These 12 T cell receptor beta chains were all obtained from the same sample, sequenced in a study of T-cell memory formation after mild COVID-19. TCRdb fed the 5' RACE reads into MiXCR, producing one record per CDR3 protein. The sample has fewer than 400,000 distinct CDR3 sequences, about 16% seen once; the top ten hold 20% to 25%. The material sequenced was PBMCs or a T cell subset sorted from them (not recorded which). Receptors were obtained from a man aged 18 to 29 who had mild COVID-19 (a few samples of this study predate the infection). Cell type and time point are not known.

This clonotype was seen at least ten times. The V and J genes are TRBV12-3 or TRBV12-4 and TRBJ2-7, with D possibly TRBD1 on 5 matching bases. CDR3 size: 14 residues. Trimming cost V 3 bases and J 2 bases, with 11 bases left between them. The CDR3 region has the DNA TGTGCCAGCAGTTTCGCTGGGGCGACCTACGAGCAGTACTTC. This codes for CASSFAGATYEQYF.

This clonotype was counted ten times or more. The chain is built from TRBV7-2 and TRBJ1-5, with 8 bases matching TRBD1. Losses at the gene ends were 1 base for V and 5 bases for J; bases not matched to a gene: 1. This CDR3 comprises 14 residues. CDR1 and CDR2 from the germline V gene are SGHTA and FQGNSA. The CDR3 DNA follows: TGTGCCAGCAGCTTAGGACAGGGGCATCAGCCCCAGCATTTT. Its translation is CASSLGQGHQPQHF.

This clonotype was counted a few times. The chain couples TRBV4-3 to TRBJ1-5, with TRBD1 as a possible D gene (5 bases). Trimming left V 0 bases short and J 5 bases short, with 17 bases between. From germline, CDR1 is LGHNA and CDR2 YSLEER. The CDR3 runs 17 residues. The CDR3 here is CASSQEFEGLGYQPQHF. CDR3 in DNA: TGCGCCAGCAGCCAAGAGTTTGAGGGGCTGGGCTATCAGCCCCAGCATTTT.

The count of this clonotype is one. V gene TRBV6-2 or TRBV6-3 combines with J gene TRBJ2-5; 8 bases are a match to TRBD1. J was trimmed by 6 bases and V by 5 bases; bases with no gene match: 8. CDR1 is MNHEY, CDR2 SVGEGT, per germline. This CDR3 comprises 14 residues. The CDR3 here is CASSKTGQVQTQYF. CDR3 sequence (DNA): TGTGCCAGCAGTAAGACGGGACAGGTTCAGACCCAGTACTTC.

The rearrangement links TRBV2 to TRBJ2-1, with 10 positions matching TRBD2. The CDR3 totals 20 residues. CDR1 is SNHLY, CDR2 FYNNEI, per germline. Trimming took 6 bases from V and 3 from J; bases not matched to a gene: 20. CDR3 sequence: CASSAPVFSGGSSVYNEQFF. CDR3 bases: TGTGCCAGCAGCGCCCCGGTATTTAGCGGGGGGTCCTCGGTCTACAATGAGCAGTTCTTC. The complete variable domain, with remaining parts taken from reference TRBV2 and TRBJ2-1, reads EPEVTQTPSHQVTQMGQEVILRCVPISNHLYFYWYRQILGQKVEFLVSFYNNEISEKSEIFDDQFSVERPDGSNFTLKIRSTKLEDSAMYFCASSAPVFSGGSSVYNEQFFGPGTRLTVL.

At least ten counts were recorded for this clonotype. J is TRBJ2-6 and V is TRBV5-5, with D maybe TRBD1 (6 bases). The CDR3 runs to 19 residues. CDR1 and CDR2 (germline): SGHKS, YYEKEE (reference sequence). Deletions cut 2 bases from V and 1 base from J, with 19 bases between. Here the CDR3 reads CASSLSPHPRGSGANVLTF. CDR3 bases: TGTGCCAGCAGCTTATCACCCCACCCTAGGGGGTCTGGGGCCAACGTCCTGACTTTC.

The V gene is TRBV4-1, the J gene TRBJ1-1; D is undetermined. V shed 4 bases and J shed 4 bases, with 10 bases lying between them. Per germline, CDR1 MGHRA and CDR2 YSYEKL. The CDR3 length is 13 residues. CDR3 region: CASSRGQFTEAFF. CDR3 bases: TGCGCCAGCAGCCGCGGCCAGTTCACTGAAGCTTTCTTT.

This clonotype occurred a few times. The genes are TRBV5-1 and TRBJ2-2; TRBD1 aligns across 9 bases. J gave up 7 bases and V 4 bases, and 8 bases lay outside the gene matches. Germline V gene lookup returns CDR1 SGHRS and CDR2 YFSETQ. The CDR3 is 15 residues long. The CDR3 region has the DNA TGCGCCAGCAGCAAAGGGGACAGGGCTGGCGGGGAGCTGTTTTTT. Translated, it gives CASSKGDRAGGELFF. The full variable domain, rest sourced from reference TRBV5-1 and TRBJ2-2, is KAGVTQTPRYLIKTRGQQVTLSCSPISGHRSVSWYQQTPGQGLQFLFEYFSETQRNKGNFPGRFSGRQFSNSRSEMNVSTLELGDSALYLCASSKGDRAGGELFFGEGSRLTVL.

The chain recombines TRBV4-3 with TRBJ2-1; no reliable D call. This CDR3 spans 20 amino acids. Germline CDR1 and CDR2: LGHNA and YSLEER. V lost 0 bases and J 4 bases, leaving 25 bases between the germline ends. DNA of the CDR3: TGCGCCAGCAGCCAAGATCTGGCACCCCGAGTCATAGGTATATACAATGAGCAGTTCTTC. Translation: CASSQDLAPRVIGIYNEQFF.

The rearrangement links TRBV24-1 to TRBJ2-2; the match to TRBD1 covers 7 bases. With V trimmed by 5 bases and J by 4 bases, 9 bases remained unmatched. The length of the CDR3 is 16 residues. Germline CDR1 is KGHDR and CDR2 is SFDVKD. The CDR3 sequence: CATSAVGGWGTGELFF. The DNA for the CDR3 is TGTGCCACCAGTGCAGTAGGGGGCTGGGGCACCGGGGAGCTGTTTTTT.

This clonotype was seen a handful of times. The chain combines TRBV4-3 with TRBJ1-5; tentatively, D is TRBD1 (6 bases). The CDR3 extends over 17 amino acids. Deletions cut 0 bases from V and 1 base from J, with 13 bases between. The germline V gene encodes CDR1 LGHNA and CDR2 YSLEER. The CDR3 nucleotides are TGCGCCAGCAGCCAAGATCATTCAGGGGTGAGCAATCAGCCCCAGCATTTT. Translation gives CASSQDHSGVSNQPQHF.

This clonotype was found a few times. The CDR3 sequence is CASSLRGVLSYEQYF. The CDR3 bases are TGTGCCAGCAGTTTAAGGGGTGTCCTCTCCTACGAGCAGTACTTC. The chain joins TRBV12-3 or TRBV12-4 to TRBJ2-7, with D possibly TRBD1 on 5 matching bases. Trimming took off 2 bases at V and 0 bases at J, with 11 bases between the two ends. CDR3 length: 15 residues.